This TCR beta chain was recovered during a study of blood T cell repertoires in COVID-19. Study background: The samples span acute and convalescent COVID-19 from the United States, Italy and Spain. T cells, B-cell-depleted T cells, or PBMCs provided the cDNA or gDNA that served as material.

Authors' analysis steps: Scientists estimated how many nucleated cells there were by amplifying reference gene primers. Sequencing used immunoSEQ multiplex PCR; TCRdb keeps in-frame clones, though not all of them. The V and J calls and clone size are taken from that table; D and trimming were inferred from the DNA. This table has 55,000 to 70,000 clones, approximately 83% appearing once. The CDR3 sequence is 12 residues long. The V end was cut by 3 bases, the J end by 10 bases, with 10 bases between. Per the germline V gene, CDR1 is MNHNY and CDR2 is SVGAGI (reference sequence). This receptor was identified in a woman of 80 years or more with acute or convalescent COVID-19. V gene TRBV6-6 combines with J gene TRBJ2-1; D remains unclear. The specimen was peripheral blood. The CDR3 DNA is TGTGCCAGCAGTTATGGCCAGTTGGAGCAGTTCTTC. It yields the protein CASSYGQLEQFF.